This entry lists 21 T cell receptor beta chains sequenced from one sample in a study of blood T cell repertoires in COVID-19. Assay: immunoSEQ multiplex PCR; the TCRdb copy retains only in-frame clones and omits some. The sample lists tens of thousands of clones, around 85% occurring once. The sequencing input was peripheral blood. The source is a human donor in a cohort sampled during active COVID-19.

The V and J genes are TRBV5-4 and TRBJ1-6, with 11 bases identical to TRBD1. This CDR3 is built from 15 residues. In germline, CDR1 is SGHNT, CDR2 YYREEE (reference sequence). V lost 5 bases, J lost 8 bases, and 6 bases stayed unmatched. The CDR3 nucleotides are TGTGCCAGCAGATCCGGACAGGGGGCCCATTCACCCCTCCACTTT. Its protein is CASRSGQGAHSPLHF.

The V gene is TRBV18, the J gene TRBJ2-7; possible D gene TRBD1, 6 bases. The length of the CDR3 is 14 residues. The germline gives CDR1 KGHSH, CDR2 LQKENI. The V and J ends lost 0 bases and 6 bases respectively, with 12 bases between them. This CDR3 is CASSPPSRGSEQYF. CDR3 coding DNA: TGTGCCAGCTCACCACCGTCCAGGGGATCCGAGCAGTACTTC.

The V call is TRBV3-1 (or the pseudogene TRBV3-2), the J call TRBJ1-4; D unresolved. V was cut by 1 base and J by 0 bases, with 9 bases left in between. The CDR3 is 16 residues long. Germline V gene lookup returns CDR1 LGHDT and CDR2 YNNKEL (reference sequence). The CDR3: CASSQGGHATNEKLFF. For the CDR3, the DNA is TGTGCCAGCAGCCAAGGAGGCCATGCAACTAATGAAAAACTGTTTTTT.

This sequence joins TRBV5-6 and TRBJ1-1; 8 bases fit TRBD1. The ends lost 5 bases at V and 0 bases at J; junction bases unmatched: 9. The CDR3 runs to 16 residues. The germline V gene encodes CDR1 SGHDT and CDR2 YYEEEE. The CDR3 DNA follows: TGTGCCAGCAGACAAGACGGACAGGGAATGAACACTGAAGCTTTCTTT. It codes for CASRQDGQGMNTEAFF.

V gene TRBV4-2 combines with J gene TRBJ2-3; D is ambiguous. The V end was cut by 4 bases, the J end by 2 bases, with 10 bases between. Germline lookup yields CDR1 LGHNA and CDR2 YNFKEQ. The CDR3 is 14 amino acids. CDR3 residues: CASSPSDSTDTQYF. CDR3 DNA sequence: TGTGCCAGCAGCCCATCAGACTCCACAGATACGCAGTATTTT.

This chain links TRBV30 with TRBJ2-7, with D perhaps matching TRBD2 (6 bases). Germline V gene sequence: CDR1 GTSNPN, CDR2 SVGIG (reference sequence). The germline V and J ends were trimmed by 3 bases and 7 bases, with 16 bases remaining between them. The CDR3 is 13 amino acids. The CDR3 sequence: CAWSPGGFLEQYF. As DNA, the CDR3 is TGTGCCTGGAGCCCTGGGGGGTTTTTGGAGCAGTACTTC.

This sequence joins TRBV12-3 or TRBV12-4 and TRBJ1-5; 8 positions agree with TRBD1. The CDR3 extends over 13 amino acids. V gave up 8 bases and J gave up 6 bases; unmatched junction bases: 6. The CDR3: CASSGGEGQPQHF. DNA of the CDR3: TGTGCCAGCTCAGGGGGCGAGGGTCAGCCCCAGCATTTT.

This sequence joins TRBV5-1 and TRBJ2-5; D might be TRBD1 (5 bases). The length of the CDR3 is 14 residues. V lost 5 bases to trimming and J lost 0 bases, with 11 bases between them. Germline CDR1 is SGHRS and CDR2 is YFSETQ. As DNA, the CDR3 is TGCGCCAGCAGATCAGGGTCAAACCAAGAGACCCAGTACTTC. This encodes CASRSGSNQETQYF.

This clone has a single count. V gene TRBV4-2 combines with J gene TRBJ2-2; D is perhaps TRBD1 (6 bases). V shed 0 bases and J shed 3 bases, with 14 bases lying between them. CDR1 is LGHNA, CDR2 YNFKEQ, per germline. The CDR3 consists of 17 residues. The CDR3: CASSQDNGQGYTGELFF. CDR3 bases: TGTGCCAGCAGCCAAGATAATGGGCAGGGGTACACCGGGGAGCTGTTTTTT.

The chain employs TRBV7-2 and TRBJ2-7; TRBD2 matches at 10 bases. The CDR3 consists of 15 residues. In germline, CDR1 is SGHTA, CDR2 FQGNSA. J gave up 7 bases and V 4 bases, and 10 bases lay outside the gene matches. The CDR3 DNA follows: TGTGCCAGCAGCTCTGACCCAGCGGGAGGGAGAGAGCAGTACTTC. It yields the protein CASSSDPAGGREQYF.

The chain is built from TRBV4-3 and TRBJ1-6; a weak D match, TRBD1 (6 bases). CDR3 size: 17 residues. Germline V CDR1 and CDR2: LGHNA, YSLEER. The V end was cut by 0 bases, the J end by 5 bases, with 14 bases between. The CDR3 protein is CASSQDAGGGNNSPLHF. The CDR3 DNA follows: TGCGCCAGCAGCCAAGACGCGGGAGGGGGAAATAATTCACCCCTCCACTTT.

The chain employs TRBV6-1 and TRBJ1-2, with D uncertain. Trimming took off 1 base at V and 2 bases at J, with 11 bases between the two ends. The CDR3 has 15 amino acids. Germline lookup yields CDR1 MNHNS and CDR2 SASEGT. CDR3 in amino acids: CASSEGPRANYGYTF. The CDR3, as DNA: TGTGCCAGCAGTGAAGGTCCGAGAGCGAACTATGGCTACACCTTC.

The CDR3 DNA sequence: TGTGCCAGTACCGCCCCCAGGGGAGCAACTAATGAAAAACTGTTTTTT. This gives the protein CASTAPRGATNEKLFF. The chain recombines TRBV19 with TRBJ1-4; possible D gene TRBD1, 6 bases. Germline CDR1 is LNHDA and CDR2 is SQIVND (reference sequence). Trimming took off 7 bases at V and 0 bases at J, with 15 bases between the two ends. This CDR3 spans 16 amino acids. The full variable domain, in which reference TRBV19 and TRBJ1-4 provide the parts outside the CDR3, is DGGITQSPKYLFRKEGQNVTLSCEQNLNHDAMYWYRQDPGQGLRLIYYSQIVNDFQKGDIAEGYSVSREKKESFPLTVTSAQKNPTAFYLCASTAPRGATNEKLFFGSGTQLSVL.

The genes are TRBV12-3 or TRBV12-4 and TRBJ2-7, with a tentative D call TRBD1 (5 bases). The CDR3 extends over 12 amino acids. V dropped 2 bases and J dropped 3 bases, with 5 bases sitting between them. For the CDR3, the DNA is TGTGCCAGCAGTTTACAGGGCTACGAGCAGTACTTC. Translated: CASSLQGYEQYF.

The V gene is TRBV7-2, the J gene TRBJ2-7; D is unresolved. From germline, CDR1 is SGHTA and CDR2 FQGNSA. The V end lost 1 base, the J end lost 0 bases, and 7 bases lay between the germline ends. The CDR3 spans 14 residues. The CDR3 DNA follows: TGTGCCAGCAGCTTAGTCATCAGCTCCTACGAGCAGTACTTC. Protein sequence: CASSLVISSYEQYF.

The J gene is TRBJ1-5, the V gene TRBV28; 11 bases map to TRBD1. This CDR3 contains 14 residues. V gave up 8 bases and J gave up 5 bases; unmatched junction bases: 5. The germline V gene has CDR1 MDHEN and CDR2 SYDVKM. This CDR3 is CASGPGQGDQPQHF. As DNA, the CDR3 is TGTGCCAGCGGACCGGGACAGGGGGATCAGCCCCAGCATTTT.

The gene calls are TRBV4-3 and TRBJ2-5; D unclear. The germline gives CDR1 LGHNA, CDR2 YSLEER. The CDR3 has 16 residues. Deletions cut 4 bases from V and 1 base from J, with 16 bases between. CDR3 in DNA: TGCGCCAGCAGCCGATACCCCCAGGTACCCCAAGAGACCCAGTACTTC. This gives the protein CASSRYPQVPQETQYF.

The V call is TRBV18, the J call TRBJ1-1; TRBD1 is a possible D gene (6 bases). The germline V gene encodes CDR1 KGHSH and CDR2 LQKENI. This CDR3 has 15 amino acids. V gave up 2 bases and J gave up 1 base, with 11 bases separating them. The CDR3 here is CASSPGGGSNTEAFF. CDR3 sequence (DNA): TGTGCCAGCTCACCAGGGGGGGGCTCGAACACTGAAGCTTTCTTT.

The V gene is TRBV7-3, the J gene TRBJ2-1; 9 bases are shared with TRBD2. V was pared by 1 base and J by 6 bases, with 4 bases of the junction left unmatched. This CDR3 has 15 residues. CDR1 is SGHTA and CDR2 is FQGTGA in the germline V gene. The CDR3 coding sequence is TGTGCCAGCAGCTTAATTCTAGCGGGATCCAATGAGCAGTTCTTC. It yields the protein CASSLILAGSNEQFF.

V and J are TRBV28 and TRBJ2-2; 8 bases line up with TRBD2. CDR1 MDHEN and CDR2 SYDVKM come from the germline V gene. CDR3 length: 16 amino acids. The V and J ends lost 2 bases and 4 bases, in that order; junction bases with no gene match: 6. This chain's CDR3 is CASSLLGLAGTGELFF. The CDR3 DNA is TGTGCCAGCAGTTTACTCGGGCTAGCGGGCACCGGGGAGCTGTTTTTT.

V is TRBV7-6 and J is TRBJ2-3; possible D gene TRBD2, 6 bases. Germline assignment: CDR1 SGHVS and CDR2 FNYEAQ. Deletions cut 5 bases from V and 0 bases from J, with 12 bases between. This CDR3 is built from 15 residues. This CDR3 is CASSQARGSTDTQYF. DNA for the CDR3: TGTGCCAGCAGCCAAGCCCGGGGGAGCACAGATACGCAGTATTTT.